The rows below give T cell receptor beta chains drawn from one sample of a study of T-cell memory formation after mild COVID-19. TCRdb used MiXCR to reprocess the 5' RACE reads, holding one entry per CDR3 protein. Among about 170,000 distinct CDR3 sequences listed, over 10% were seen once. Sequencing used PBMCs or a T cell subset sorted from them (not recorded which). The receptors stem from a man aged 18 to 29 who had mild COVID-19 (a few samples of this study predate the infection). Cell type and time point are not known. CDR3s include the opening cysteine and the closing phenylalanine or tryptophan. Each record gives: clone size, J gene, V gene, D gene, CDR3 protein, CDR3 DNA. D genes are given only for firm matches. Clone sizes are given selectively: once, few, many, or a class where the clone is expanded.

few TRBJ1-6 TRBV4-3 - CASSLQGGGSPLHF TGCGCCAGCAGTTTACAGGGAGGTGGTTCACCCCTCCACTTT
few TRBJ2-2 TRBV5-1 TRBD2 CASRAGTSGYRTNTGELFF TGCGCCAGCCGGGCCGGGACTAGCGGTTACAGGACGAACACCGGGGAGCTGTTTTTT
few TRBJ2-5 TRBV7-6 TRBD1 CASSPGQGQTQYF TGTGCCAGCAGCCCGGGACAGGGGCAGACCCAGTACTTC
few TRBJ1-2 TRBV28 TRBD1 CASSSIGQVESYGYTF TGTGCCAGCAGCTCGATAGGACAGGTCGAGAGCTATGGCTACACCTTC
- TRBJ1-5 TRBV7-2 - CASSFSDGSNQPQHF TGTGCCAGCAGCTTCTCTGACGGGAGCAATCAGCCCCAGCATTTT
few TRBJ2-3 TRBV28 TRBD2 CASKWGGTDTQYF TGTGCCAGCAAGTGGGGGGGGACAGATACGCAGTATTTT
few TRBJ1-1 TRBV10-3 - CAIRKAGERTEAFF TGTGCCATCCGAAAAGCGGGGGAAAGGACTGAAGCTTTCTTT
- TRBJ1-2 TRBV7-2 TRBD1 CASSPRRGEAYGYTF TGTGCCAGCAGCCCCCGCAGGGGGGAGGCCTATGGCTACACCTTC
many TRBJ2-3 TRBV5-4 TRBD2 CASSLGLAGADTQYF TGTGCCAGCAGCTTAGGACTAGCGGGGGCAGATACGCAGTATTTT
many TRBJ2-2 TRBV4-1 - CASSQFWTPNRELFF TGCGCCAGCAGCCAATTTTGGACGCCAAACCGGGAGCTGTTTTTT
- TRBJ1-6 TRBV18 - CASSPSDNSPLHF TGTGCCAGCTCACCTTCCGATAATTCACCCCTCCACTTT
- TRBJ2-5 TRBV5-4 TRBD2 CASRATSGGVETQYF TGTGCCAGCAGGGCGACTAGCGGGGGGGTTGAGACCCAGTACTTC
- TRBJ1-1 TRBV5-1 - CASSLASRGTEAFF TGCGCCAGCAGCTTGGCCAGTCGAGGCACTGAAGCTTTCTTT
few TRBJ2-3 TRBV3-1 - CASSQLPPGTDTQYF TGTGCCAGCAGCCAACTTCCCCCCGGCACAGATACGCAGTATTTT
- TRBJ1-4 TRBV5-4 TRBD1 CASSLGGTGREKLFF TGTGCCAGCAGCCTGGGGGGGACAGGGCGCGAAAAACTGTTTTTT
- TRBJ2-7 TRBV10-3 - CAISGAWKSYEQYF TGTGCCATCAGCGGGGCATGGAAATCCTACGAGCAGTACTTC
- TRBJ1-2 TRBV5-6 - CASSLPSPANGYTF TGTGCCAGCAGCTTGCCCAGCCCAGCAAATGGCTACACCTTC
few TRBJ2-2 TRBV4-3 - CASSQAGPGAYTGELFF TGCGCCAGCAGCCAAGCGGGACCAGGGGCGTACACCGGGGAGCTGTTTTTT
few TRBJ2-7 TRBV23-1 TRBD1 CASSPGTELPYEQYF TGCGCCAGCAGCCCTGGGACAGAACTTCCCTACGAGCAGTACTTC
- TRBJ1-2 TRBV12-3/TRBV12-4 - CASSFAGYGYTF TGTGCCAGCAGTTTTGCTGGGTATGGCTACACCTTC
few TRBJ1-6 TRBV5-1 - CASSLEGDNSPLHF TGCGCCAGCAGCTTGGAGGGTGATAATTCACCCCTCCACTTT
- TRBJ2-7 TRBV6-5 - CASSYSGRRAGVSYEQYF TGTGCCAGCAGTTACTCGGGTCGGCGGGCAGGGGTTAGCTACGAGCAGTACTTC